One and the same sample provided the 24 T cell receptor beta chains below, sequenced in a study of blood T cell repertoires in COVID-19. Repertoires were generated with immunoSEQ multiplex PCR, while TCRdb's copy carries only in-frame clones and drops some. The sample includes roughly 120,000 clones, 80% to 90% of them seen just once. The sequenced sample was peripheral blood. The receptors shown here come from a man between 70 and 80 years old with active or convalescent COVID-19.

The chain carries TRBV28 and TRBJ1-4, with 9 bases that match TRBD1. This CDR3 is built from 17 residues. Germline V gene lookup returns CDR1 MDHEN and CDR2 SYDVKM. V was clipped by 6 bases and J by 8 bases; unmatched bases: 16. The CDR3 nucleotides are TGTGCCAGCAGCCCCATTGTCTGGACAGGGGTTCCCGAAAAACTGTTTTTT. Protein: CASSPIVWTGVPEKLFF.

The rearrangement uses TRBV28 and TRBJ1-2, with TRBD1 matching over 8 bases. The CDR3 runs 14 residues. V lost 6 bases to trimming and J lost 3 bases; unmatched junction nucleotides: 6. Germline CDR1 is MDHEN and CDR2 is SYDVKM. CDR3 sequence (DNA): TGTGCCAGCAGCCCTGTACAGGGGGACTATGGCTACACCTTC. Encoded protein: CASSPVQGDYGYTF.

The chain couples TRBV19 to TRBJ1-1; 8 positions agree with TRBD1. V was clipped by 7 bases and J by 3 bases; unmatched bases: 7. The CDR3 is 14 residues long. The germline V gene encodes CDR1 LNHDA and CDR2 SQIVND (reference sequence). The CDR3 coding sequence is TGTGCCAGTAAAAACCAGGGGGCATACACTGAAGCTTTCTTT. Amino acids: CASKNQGAYTEAFF.

V and J are TRBV3-1 (or the pseudogene TRBV3-2) and TRBJ2-7, with 8 bases lining up with TRBD2. The germline gives CDR1 LGHDT, CDR2 YNNKEL (reference sequence). This CDR3 has 16 residues. Trimming removed 1 base from V and 4 bases from J; junction bases left unmatched: 9. The CDR3 sequence: CASSQVKASGFYEQYF. CDR3 DNA sequence: TGTGCCAGCAGCCAAGTTAAGGCTAGCGGGTTTTACGAGCAGTACTTC.

V usage is TRBV2 and J usage is TRBJ2-7; 7 nucleotides line up with TRBD1. From germline, CDR1 is SNHLY and CDR2 FYNNEI. The CDR3 spans 14 residues. The V and J ends lost 7 bases and 6 bases, in that order; junction bases with no gene match: 12. The CDR3 DNA follows: TGTGCCAGCAACAGACAGGGTCCATCTGGCGAGCAGTACTTC. Its translation is CASNRQGPSGEQYF. The full variable domain, its missing parts supplied by reference TRBV2 and TRBJ2-7, is EPEVTQTPSHQVTQMGQEVILRCVPISNHLYFYWYRQILGQKVEFLVSFYNNEISEKSEIFDDQFSVERPDGSNFTLKIRSTKLEDSAMYFCASNRQGPSGEQYFGPGTRLTVT.

The chain has TRBV7-9 and TRBJ2-3; perhaps TRBD2 as D (5 bases). The CDR3 runs 15 residues. The germline V gene has CDR1 SEHNR and CDR2 FQNEAQ (reference sequence). Trimming removed 6 bases at V and 0 bases at J, with 13 bases between. Here the CDR3 reads CASRPGGGSTDTQYF. CDR3 coding DNA: TGTGCCAGCAGACCGGGCGGCGGGAGCACAGATACGCAGTATTTT.

CDR3: CASSFGGLNMNTEAFF. The CDR3, as DNA: TGTGCCAGTAGTTTCGGGGGTCTGAACATGAACACTGAAGCTTTCTTT. The V call is TRBV19, the J call TRBJ1-1, with a tentative D call TRBD1 (5 bases). CDR1 and CDR2 (germline): LNHDA, SQIVND (reference sequence). CDR3 length equals 16 residues. Trimming took 5 bases from V and 0 from J, leaving 16 bases between them.

The V gene is TRBV3-1 (or the pseudogene TRBV3-2), the J gene TRBJ2-7, with 8 bases that match TRBD1. V shed 4 bases and J 0 bases; nucleotides not matched to a gene: 5. This CDR3 has 15 amino acids. Germline V gives CDR1 LGHDT, CDR2 YNNKEL (reference sequence). The DNA of the CDR3 is TGTGCCAGCAGCCGGACAGGGAAAAGCTCCTACGAGCAGTACTTC. Amino acid sequence: CASSRTGKSSYEQYF.

This clone was detected only once. The J gene is TRBJ2-7, the V gene TRBV5-1; a weak D match, TRBD2 (7 bases). CDR1 is SGHRS and CDR2 is YFSETQ in the germline V gene. Trimming removed 9 bases from V and 0 bases from J, with 16 bases in between. The CDR3 consists of 14 residues. The CDR3 nucleotides read TGCGCCACCTCGAAGGGGGGGAACTCCTACGAGCAGTACTTC. It codes for CATSKGGNSYEQYF.

V and J are TRBV6-5 and TRBJ2-3; no reliable D call. Germline assignment: CDR1 MNHEY and CDR2 SVGAGI. The CDR3 runs 13 residues. Trimming stripped 8 bases from V and 3 bases from J, with 12 bases between. CDR3 nucleotide sequence: TGTGCCAGCGAGCAGTCGAGGACAGATACGCAGTATTTT. Translating it yields CASEQSRTDTQYF.

The CDR3 loop is CASSPWGPGEQFF. CDR3 coding DNA: TGTGCCAGCAGCCCGTGGGGCCCAGGTGAGCAGTTCTTC. The V call is TRBV12-3 or TRBV12-4, the J call TRBJ2-1; TRBD1 might be the D (5 bases). V was clipped by 6 bases and J by 9 bases, with 15 bases between them. CDR3 length: 13 residues.

In DNA, the CDR3 is TGTGCCAGCGGACGGACTAGCGGGACCTACGAGCAGTACTTC. This codes for CASGRTSGTYEQYF. The chain couples TRBV2 to TRBJ2-7, with 12 bases that match TRBD2. The CDR3 runs to 14 residues. Trimming cost V 8 bases and J 2 bases; bases outside gene matches: 4. The germline CDR1 and CDR2 sequences are SNHLY and FYNNEI.

The chain's CDR3 is CASSPGSSGTTDTQYF. In DNA, the CDR3 is TGCGCCAGCAGCCCCGGGTCTAGCGGGACAACAGATACGCAGTATTTT. The gene calls are TRBV5-1 and TRBJ2-3, with 9 bases lining up with TRBD2. After removal of 4 bases from V and 3 bases from J, the junction contained 9 bases not matched to a gene. Germline V gene lookup returns CDR1 SGHRS and CDR2 YFSETQ. The CDR3 runs 16 residues.

This clone was recorded once. The chain recombines TRBV19 with TRBJ2-1, with D possibly TRBD2 on 5 matching bases. The V end was cut by 1 base, the J end by 4 bases, with 17 bases between. CDR3 length equals 17 residues. Looked up from germline, CDR1 is LNHDA and CDR2 is SQIVND (reference sequence). The CDR3 reads CASSIAPSLAPYNEQFF. CDR3 bases: TGTGCCAGTAGTATAGCCCCCTCCCTAGCCCCTTACAATGAGCAGTTCTTC. The whole variable domain, filled in from reference TRBV19 and TRBJ2-1, reads DGGITQSPKYLFRKEGQNVTLSCEQNLNHDAMYWYRQDPGQGLRLIYYSQIVNDFQKGDIAEGYSVSREKKESFPLTVTSAQKNPTAFYLCASSIAPSLAPYNEQFFGPGTRLTVL.

Turning to this clone: This specimen includes other DNA sequences encoding the same CDR3. This chain connects TRBV7-9 to TRBJ2-5, with 8 bases fitting TRBD1. The CDR3 loop spans 14 amino acids. After removal of 1 base from V and 4 bases from J, the junction contained 2 bases not matched to a gene. Germline CDR1 SEHNR, CDR2 FQNEAQ (reference sequence). The CDR3 sequence is CASSLGTGGETQYF. Here the CDR3 DNA reads TGTGCCAGCAGCTTAGGAACAGGGGGAGAGACCCAGTACTTC.

The rearrangement joins TRBV5-1 to TRBJ2-6; 14 nucleotides match TRBD2. From germline, CDR1 is SGHRS and CDR2 YFSETQ. Losses at the gene ends were 2 bases for V and 3 bases for J; bases not matched to a gene: 7. The CDR3 length is 19 residues. The CDR3 DNA reads TGCGCCAGCAGCTTATCCGGGACTAGCGGGAGTTTTGGGGCCAACGTCCTGACTTTC. This sequence encodes CASSLSGTSGSFGANVLTF.

This chain connects TRBV28 to TRBJ1-4, with D tentatively TRBD1 (5 bases). V was cut by 8 bases and J by 5 bases, with 12 bases left in between. The germline gives CDR1 MDHEN, CDR2 SYDVKM. The CDR3 runs to 13 residues. CDR3 amino acids: CASYPRQNEKLFF. CDR3 DNA: TGTGCCAGCTACCCCCGACAGAATGAAAAACTGTTTTTT.

V usage is TRBV2 and J usage is TRBJ2-3; D is uncertain. This CDR3 comprises 12 residues. The germline V gene has CDR1 SNHLY and CDR2 FYNNEI. Deletions cut 6 bases from V and 5 bases from J, with 9 bases between. CDR3 amino acids: CASRESGDTQYF. The CDR3 DNA reads as TGTGCCAGCAGGGAGTCGGGAGATACGCAGTATTTT.

The chain joins TRBV2 to TRBJ2-2; the D gene is possibly TRBD1 (5 bases). From germline, CDR1 is SNHLY and CDR2 FYNNEI. There are 14 residues in the CDR3. Deletions cut 1 base from V and 5 bases from J, with 8 bases between. The CDR3: CASSEEGVTGELFF. The CDR3 coding sequence is TGTGCCAGCAGTGAAGAAGGGGTTACCGGGGAGCTGTTTTTT.

The chain has TRBV11-2 and TRBJ1-6; the D gene is possibly TRBD1 (6 bases). Trimming took 5 bases from V and 10 from J, leaving 18 bases between them. Germline V gene data show CDR1 as SGHAT and CDR2 as FQNNGV. The CDR3 is 15 residues long. The CDR3 coding sequence is TGTGCCAGCAGCCCCAGTCCAGACAGGTTGTCACCCCTCCACTTT. This gives the protein CASSPSPDRLSPLHF.

The V and J genes are TRBV7-9 and TRBJ1-4; 7 bases line up with TRBD1. The CDR3 loop spans 15 amino acids. Per the germline V gene, CDR1 is SEHNR and CDR2 is FQNEAQ (reference sequence). The V segment lost 6 bases and the J segment 8 bases; nucleotides outside the gene matches: 12. CDR3 DNA: TGTGCCAGCAGTTCGGCGACAGGGATGGGGGAAAAACTGTTTTTT. It specifies CASSSATGMGEKLFF. The variable domain in full, completed from reference TRBV7-9 and TRBJ1-4, reads DTGVSQNPRHKITKRGQNVTFRCDPISEHNRLYWYRQTLGQGPEFLTYFQNEAQLEKSRLLSDRFSAERPKGSFSTLEIQRTEQGDSAMYLCASSSATGMGEKLFFGSGTQLSVL.

This clone was counted a few times. This sequence joins TRBV4-1 and TRBJ2-7, with 7 bases identical to TRBD2. The CDR3 is made up of 16 amino acids. Germline V gene lookup returns CDR1 MGHRA and CDR2 YSYEKL. V lost 0 bases, J lost 2 bases, and 7 bases stayed unmatched. The CDR3 nucleotides read TGCGCCAGCAGCCAAGATCGGGTCGGGAGGACCTACGAGCAGTACTTC. Its translation: CASSQDRVGRTYEQYF.

The chain joins TRBV9 to TRBJ2-1; TRBD2 is a possible D gene (6 bases). The CDR3 has 13 residues. The V gene lost 3 bases and the J gene lost 7 bases, with 11 bases spanning the gap. CDR1 is SGDLS and CDR2 is YYNGEE in the germline V gene. CDR3 residues: CASSGRSGNEQFF. The CDR3 coding sequence is TGTGCCAGCAGCGGAAGAAGCGGGAATGAGCAGTTCTTC.

The chain recombines TRBV5-1 with TRBJ2-2; the D is unclear. The CDR3 contains 12 residues. Trimming stripped 4 bases from V and 7 bases from J, with 8 bases between. Germline values: CDR1 SGHRS, CDR2 YFSETQ. The DNA for the CDR3 is TGCGCCAGCAGCGGCCCGCACGGGGAGCTGTTTTTT. Protein: CASSGPHGELFF.